Following are 18 T cell receptor beta chains from one sample sequenced in a study of cytomegalovirus exposure and HLA in healthy donors. Method: immunoSEQ multiplex PCR; TCRdb's copy keeps in-frame clones and lacks some. The data show 110,000 or so clones, with 85% to 90% seen just once and about 2% held by the top ten. Sequencing was done on a sample of PBMCs. Every receptor here comes from a woman aged 18 to 35 in good health and CMV-seronegative.

This chain links TRBV6-1 with TRBJ2-1; TRBD1 is a possible D gene (6 bases). The germline V gene has CDR1 MNHNS and CDR2 SASEGT. The CDR3 consists of 15 residues. The V end was cut by 7 bases, the J end by 8 bases, with 21 bases between. As DNA, the CDR3 is TGTGCCAGCATGAGTGATCAGGGGTTTTGGGATGAGCAGTTCTTC. This sequence encodes CASMSDQGFWDEQFF.

The V and J genes are TRBV27 and TRBJ2-1, with D unclear. The CDR3 length is 14 residues. The germline V gene has CDR1 MNHEY and CDR2 SMNVEV (reference sequence). Trimming removed 5 bases at V and 2 bases at J, with 10 bases between. DNA of the CDR3: TGTGCCAGCAGTCAGACATCAGCCTACAATGAGCAGTTCTTC. This codes for CASSQTSAYNEQFF.

This rearrangement joins TRBV6-1 to TRBJ2-7; possible D gene TRBD2, 7 bases. Germline assignment: CDR1 MNHNS and CDR2 SASEGT. Trimming took off 0 bases at V and 2 bases at J, with 14 bases between the two ends. This CDR3 comprises 16 residues. In DNA form, the CDR3 reads TGTGCCAGCAGTGAAGCAAGCCGGGGGGCGCCCTACGAGCAGTACTTC. It yields the protein CASSEASRGAPYEQYF.

The J gene is TRBJ2-2, the V gene TRBV4-3, with 14 bases that match TRBD2. This CDR3 has 18 amino acids. The ends lost 1 base at V and 8 bases at J; junction bases unmatched: 9. The germline V gene has CDR1 LGHNA and CDR2 YSLEER. The CDR3 DNA sequence: TGCGCCAGCAGCCAAGGGGCGACTAGCGGGGGGGCGGAAGGGGAGCTGTTTTTT. It yields the protein CASSQGATSGGAEGELFF.

CDR3 sequence reads: CASSLEDRGPYEQYF. CDR3 nucleotide sequence: TGTGCCAGCAGCTTGGAGGACAGGGGGCCCTACGAGCAGTACTTC. The chain employs TRBV5-4 and TRBJ2-7; 11 bases match TRBD1. Germline V gives CDR1 SGHNT, CDR2 YYREEE (reference sequence). V was clipped by 0 bases and J by 2 bases; unmatched bases: 1. This CDR3 has 15 residues.

This clone was observed once. This chain links TRBV18 with TRBJ1-5, with D hard to call. The CDR3 totals 13 residues. V dropped 2 bases and J dropped 5 bases, with 7 bases sitting between them. The germline V gene encodes CDR1 KGHSH and CDR2 LQKENI. This CDR3 reads CASSPGGDQPQHF. CDR3 coding DNA: TGTGCCAGCTCACCAGGCGGGGATCAGCCCCAGCATTTT.

This clone was found a few times. The chain couples TRBV27 to TRBJ1-1, with D perhaps TRBD1 (6 bases). Per germline, CDR1 MNHEY and CDR2 SMNVEV (reference sequence). V gave up 0 bases and J gave up 10 bases, with 15 bases separating them. The CDR3 contains 14 residues. The CDR3, as DNA: TGTGCCAGCAGTTTATCGTTAGGGGGGGATCGAGCTTTCTTT. Its translation is CASSLSLGGDRAFF.

The chain uses TRBV5-1 and TRBJ2-7; 14 nucleotides line up with TRBD2. CDR3 length: 15 amino acids. V shed 4 bases, J shed 6 bases, and the junction held 6 bases outside the gene matches. Looked up from germline, CDR1 is SGHRS and CDR2 is YFSETQ. The CDR3 DNA follows: TGCGCCAGCAGCGCATTAGGACTAGCGGGAGGCGAGCAGTACTTC. Protein product: CASSALGLAGGEQYF.

Only a few counts were recorded for this clone. The J gene is TRBJ1-2, the V gene TRBV23-1, with TRBD1 matching 8 bases. TRBV23-1 is an ORF; its function is uncertain. V lost 7 bases and J lost 6; bases outside the gene matches: 10. The length of the CDR3 is 14 residues. CDR3 nucleotides: TGCGCCAGCATGGAGCACAGGGGGAAGGATGGCTACACCTTC. It is translated as CASMEHRGKDGYTF.

This chain connects TRBV7-9 to TRBJ1-1, with 8 positions matching TRBD1. From germline, CDR1 is SEHNR and CDR2 FQNEAQ (reference sequence). There are 16 residues in the CDR3. V lost 5 bases, J lost 2 bases, and 10 bases stayed unmatched. The DNA of the CDR3 is TGTGCCAGCAGCAGAGAACCGACAGGGGCTAACACTGAAGCTTTCTTT. Amino acid sequence: CASSREPTGANTEAFF.

The genes are TRBV18 and TRBJ2-1; the D gene is possibly TRBD2 (6 bases). V lost 6 bases, J lost 4 bases, and 13 bases lay in between. Germline CDR1 and CDR2: KGHSH and LQKENI. This CDR3 has 14 residues. The CDR3 sequence: CASSRGGGYNEQFF. CDR3 sequence (DNA): TGTGCCAGCTCCCGGGGAGGAGGATACAATGAGCAGTTCTTC.

This clone has just one count. The chain links TRBV27 to TRBJ2-1, with D perhaps TRBD2 (6 bases). Trimming took off 2 bases at V and 8 bases at J, with 28 bases between the two ends. The germline V gene encodes CDR1 MNHEY and CDR2 SMNVEV (reference sequence). The CDR3 loop spans 19 amino acids. CDR3 sequence: CASSLKRWTGGRVQDEQFF. The CDR3 region has the DNA TGTGCCAGCAGTTTAAAGCGCTGGACCGGGGGACGGGTGCAGGATGAGCAGTTCTTC.

This clone is a singleton in its sample. The chain is built from TRBV7-9 and TRBJ1-2; 11 positions match TRBD1. CDR3 size: 16 residues. Germline V gives CDR1 SEHNR, CDR2 FQNEAQ (reference sequence). V lost 5 bases and J lost 1; bases outside the gene matches: 6. CDR3 in DNA: TGTGCCAGCAGCGGGGGACAGGGGGTCGGTAACTATGGCTACACCTTC. It is translated as CASSGGQGVGNYGYTF.

The rearrangement uses TRBV30 and TRBJ1-5; 9 nucleotides align to TRBD1. Germline assignment: CDR1 GTSNPN and CDR2 SVGIG (reference sequence). The CDR3 is made up of 14 amino acids. V shed 2 bases and J 4 bases; nucleotides not matched to a gene: 3. The CDR3 DNA reads TGTGCCTGGAGTACAGGGACAGGGAATCAGCCCCAGCATTTT. Protein product: CAWSTGTGNQPQHF.

This chain joins TRBV14 and TRBJ2-3; D is perhaps TRBD1 (6 bases). CDR1 is SGHDN and CDR2 is FVKESK in the germline V gene. The CDR3 length is 17 residues. V was shortened by 1 base and J by 3 bases, with 17 bases between the two germline ends. CDR3 loop: CASSQGIRFQGTDTQYF. CDR3 bases: TGTGCCAGCAGCCAAGGGATAAGGTTTCAGGGGACAGATACGCAGTATTTT. Combining the CDR3 with reference TRBV14 and TRBJ2-3 gives the whole variable domain EAGVTQFPSHSVIEKGQTVTLRCDPISGHDNLYWYRRVMGKEIKFLLHFVKESKQDESGMPNNRFLAERTGGTYSTLKVQPAELEDSGVYFCASSQGIRFQGTDTQYFGPGTRLTVL.

This chain joins TRBV6-4 and TRBJ2-6, with D perhaps matching TRBD2 (6 bases). The V gene's germline CDR1 is MRHNA and CDR2 SNTAGT. The ends were cut back, 3 bases at V and 0 bases at J, with 12 bases in the middle. The CDR3 covers 17 residues. The CDR3: CASSERGGASGANVLTF. The CDR3 coding sequence is TGTGCCAGCAGTGAGAGGGGAGGAGCCTCTGGGGCCAACGTCCTGACTTTC.

CDR3: CASSQQVGDTQYF. The CDR3 coding sequence is TGTGCCAGCAGCCAACAGGTGGGGGATACGCAGTATTTT. The chain is built from TRBV9 and TRBJ2-3; possibly TRBD1 for D (5 bases). The CDR3 has 13 residues. The V and J ends lost 4 bases and 6 bases respectively, with 12 bases between them. Per the germline V gene, CDR1 is SGDLS and CDR2 is YYNGEE.

V gene TRBV4-3 combines with J gene TRBJ2-7; D might be TRBD1 (6 bases). The CDR3 loop spans 15 amino acids. CDR1 and CDR2 from the germline V gene are LGHNA and YSLEER. The V and J ends lost 2 bases and 5 bases respectively, with 16 bases between them. CDR3 amino acids: CASSQTRQAYNEQYF. CDR3 sequence (DNA): TGCGCCAGCAGCCAAACGAGACAGGCCTACAACGAGCAGTACTTC.